Below are 12 T cell receptor beta chains sequenced from a single sample in a study of post-analysis software for immune sequencing data (dated by TCRdb to the mid-2010s). These receptors have no identified antigens. Study-wide conclusions, independent of this receptor: Significantly higher frequencies in patients than in controls were found for about 5 TRBV segments, including TRBV5-6, TRBV5-1 and TRBV20-1.

Libraries were constructed by PCR. Sequencing instrument: Illumina HiSeq 2500. Unique molecular identifiers were incorporated into TCR beta cDNA libraries to reduce PCR and sequencing biases. Clones were called with MiXCR by TCRdb after fastp trimmed the public reads at Q25, and only in-frame beta chains were retained. Entries that share a CDR3 protein sequence are merged under the most common genes and DNA. This sample comprises approximately 260,000 distinct CDR3 sequences, 35% to 45% of them detected only once. Under 5.5% of the sample goes to the ten largest clones. Material: blood. All receptors come from a girl aged 5-17 years with multiple sclerosis.

About this clonotype: A much larger clonotype is one base distant, so this may be a read error. The rearrangement joins TRBV7-9 to TRBJ2-1; D unresolved. CDR1 is SEHNR, CDR2 FQNEAQ, per germline (reference sequence). This CDR3 has 13 amino acids. The CDR3 region has the DNA TGTGCCGGCAGCTTAGTCAAGGGCAATGAGCAGTTCTTC. This encodes CAGSLVKGNEQFF.

This clonotype was counted between two and nine times. The chain has TRBV6-1 and TRBJ1-2; D remains unclear. CDR3 length: 14 residues. V lost 7 bases, J lost 8 bases, and 20 bases lay in between. CDR1 and CDR2 (germline): MNHNS, SASEGT. CDR3 in DNA: TGTGCCAGCATCCCGGACTACGAGGGTCGGGGCTACACCTTC. This encodes CASIPDYEGRGYTF.

A word on this clonotype: A much larger clone is a single base away; this may be a read error. This rearrangement joins TRBV14 to TRBJ2-1; D gene uncertain. Matching the DNA end better, TRBJ2-7 makes the J call doubtful. This CDR3 has 14 amino acids. Germline V gene data show CDR1 as SGHDN and CDR2 as FVKESK. CDR3 amino acids: CASSQVSTYNEQYF. CDR3 DNA sequence: TGTGCCAGCAGCCAAGTATCGACATACAATGAGCAGTACTTC.

The table lists this clonotype with many counts. This rearrangement joins TRBV28 to TRBJ1-1, with D maybe TRBD1 (5 bases). This CDR3 comprises 14 residues. Germline loops: CDR1 MDHEN, CDR2 SYDVKM. Trimming stripped 7 bases from V and 2 bases from J, with 14 bases between. The chain's CDR3 is CASTPPGFNTEAFF. CDR3 nucleotides: TGTGCCAGCACCCCACCAGGGTTTAACACTGAAGCTTTCTTT.

In its sample, this clonotype was seen many times. The chain couples TRBV6-5 to TRBJ1-6; no reliable D call. The CDR3 is 13 residues long. CDR1 is MNHEY and CDR2 is SVGAGI in the germline V gene. V was cut by 9 bases and J by 1 base, with 7 bases left in between. CDR3 residues: CASLRSYNSPLHF. The CDR3 region has the DNA TGTGCCAGTCTTCGGTCCTATAATTCACCCCTCCACTTT.

This clonotype came up many times. The rearrangement joins TRBV7-9 to TRBJ1-5; D gene ambiguous. Per germline, CDR1 SEHNR and CDR2 FQNEAQ (reference sequence). V was shortened by 5 bases and J by 5 bases, with 7 bases between the two germline ends. The CDR3 runs to 12 residues. The CDR3, as DNA: TGTGCCAGCAGCCAAATGGATCAGCCCCAGCATTTT. Residues: CASSQMDQPQHF.

In its sample, this clonotype was seen a few times. A much larger clone is a single base away; this may be a read error. CDR3 nucleotide sequence: TGTGCCAGCGGCCGTCGCGGGGGCAATGAGCAGTTCTTC. This sequence encodes CASGRRGGNEQFF. The genes are TRBV7-2 and TRBJ2-1; the match to TRBD2 covers 7 bases. From germline, CDR1 is SGHTA and CDR2 FQGNSA. The CDR3 length is 13 residues. The junction had 7 bases not matched to a gene; V was cut back by 8 bases and J by 6 bases.

The chain uses TRBV20-1 and TRBJ1-2; no clear D gene. Trimming removed 1 base from V and 7 bases from J, with 13 bases in between. Germline V CDR1 and CDR2: DFQATT, SNEGSKA (reference sequence). There are 13 residues in the CDR3. CDR3 bases: TGCAGTGCTAGAGGAGGCCTAGCGACTGGCTACACCTTC. Amino acid sequence: CSARGGLATGYTF.

To note about this clonotype: A much larger clone lies one base from this, so it may be a read error. J is TRBJ2-5 and V is TRBV6-5; a possible D gene is TRBD2 (6 bases). Germline values: CDR1 MNHEY, CDR2 SVGAGI. The CDR3 contains 13 residues. CDR3 sequence: CASSYSSRETRYF. The CDR3 coding sequence is TGTGCCAGCAGTTACTCCTCCCGGGAGACCCGGTACTTC.

Only a few counts were recorded for this clonotype. This chain joins TRBV5-1 and TRBJ2-1; 7 nucleotides align to TRBD2. CDR3 length equals 15 residues. The trim removed 4 bases at V and 5 bases at J, leaving 9 bases unmatched. Germline V gene sequence: CDR1 SGHRS, CDR2 YFSETQ. The CDR3 spells CASSQWGGLNNEQFF. The CDR3 nucleotides read TGCGCCAGCAGCCAGTGGGGGGGTTTGAACAATGAGCAGTTCTTC.

This chain links TRBV6-5 with TRBJ1-4, with TRBD1 as a possible D gene (5 bases). Germline CDR1 reads MNHEY; CDR2 reads SVGAGI. The ends were cut back, 8 bases at V and 8 bases at J, with 12 bases in the middle. The CDR3 runs to 12 residues. Written as DNA, the CDR3 is TGTGCCAGCGGGACCATGGAGGAAAAACTGTTTTTT. Translation: CASGTMEEKLFF.

This chain links TRBV12-3 or TRBV12-4 with TRBJ1-5; TRBD1 aligns across 7 bases. The V segment lost 6 bases and the J segment 3 bases; nucleotides outside the gene matches: 8. The CDR3 extends over 15 amino acids. The CDR3 DNA follows: TGTGCCAGCAGCTCCGGGACAGCGGACAATCAGCCCCAGCATTTT. Its protein product is CASSSGTADNQPQHF.